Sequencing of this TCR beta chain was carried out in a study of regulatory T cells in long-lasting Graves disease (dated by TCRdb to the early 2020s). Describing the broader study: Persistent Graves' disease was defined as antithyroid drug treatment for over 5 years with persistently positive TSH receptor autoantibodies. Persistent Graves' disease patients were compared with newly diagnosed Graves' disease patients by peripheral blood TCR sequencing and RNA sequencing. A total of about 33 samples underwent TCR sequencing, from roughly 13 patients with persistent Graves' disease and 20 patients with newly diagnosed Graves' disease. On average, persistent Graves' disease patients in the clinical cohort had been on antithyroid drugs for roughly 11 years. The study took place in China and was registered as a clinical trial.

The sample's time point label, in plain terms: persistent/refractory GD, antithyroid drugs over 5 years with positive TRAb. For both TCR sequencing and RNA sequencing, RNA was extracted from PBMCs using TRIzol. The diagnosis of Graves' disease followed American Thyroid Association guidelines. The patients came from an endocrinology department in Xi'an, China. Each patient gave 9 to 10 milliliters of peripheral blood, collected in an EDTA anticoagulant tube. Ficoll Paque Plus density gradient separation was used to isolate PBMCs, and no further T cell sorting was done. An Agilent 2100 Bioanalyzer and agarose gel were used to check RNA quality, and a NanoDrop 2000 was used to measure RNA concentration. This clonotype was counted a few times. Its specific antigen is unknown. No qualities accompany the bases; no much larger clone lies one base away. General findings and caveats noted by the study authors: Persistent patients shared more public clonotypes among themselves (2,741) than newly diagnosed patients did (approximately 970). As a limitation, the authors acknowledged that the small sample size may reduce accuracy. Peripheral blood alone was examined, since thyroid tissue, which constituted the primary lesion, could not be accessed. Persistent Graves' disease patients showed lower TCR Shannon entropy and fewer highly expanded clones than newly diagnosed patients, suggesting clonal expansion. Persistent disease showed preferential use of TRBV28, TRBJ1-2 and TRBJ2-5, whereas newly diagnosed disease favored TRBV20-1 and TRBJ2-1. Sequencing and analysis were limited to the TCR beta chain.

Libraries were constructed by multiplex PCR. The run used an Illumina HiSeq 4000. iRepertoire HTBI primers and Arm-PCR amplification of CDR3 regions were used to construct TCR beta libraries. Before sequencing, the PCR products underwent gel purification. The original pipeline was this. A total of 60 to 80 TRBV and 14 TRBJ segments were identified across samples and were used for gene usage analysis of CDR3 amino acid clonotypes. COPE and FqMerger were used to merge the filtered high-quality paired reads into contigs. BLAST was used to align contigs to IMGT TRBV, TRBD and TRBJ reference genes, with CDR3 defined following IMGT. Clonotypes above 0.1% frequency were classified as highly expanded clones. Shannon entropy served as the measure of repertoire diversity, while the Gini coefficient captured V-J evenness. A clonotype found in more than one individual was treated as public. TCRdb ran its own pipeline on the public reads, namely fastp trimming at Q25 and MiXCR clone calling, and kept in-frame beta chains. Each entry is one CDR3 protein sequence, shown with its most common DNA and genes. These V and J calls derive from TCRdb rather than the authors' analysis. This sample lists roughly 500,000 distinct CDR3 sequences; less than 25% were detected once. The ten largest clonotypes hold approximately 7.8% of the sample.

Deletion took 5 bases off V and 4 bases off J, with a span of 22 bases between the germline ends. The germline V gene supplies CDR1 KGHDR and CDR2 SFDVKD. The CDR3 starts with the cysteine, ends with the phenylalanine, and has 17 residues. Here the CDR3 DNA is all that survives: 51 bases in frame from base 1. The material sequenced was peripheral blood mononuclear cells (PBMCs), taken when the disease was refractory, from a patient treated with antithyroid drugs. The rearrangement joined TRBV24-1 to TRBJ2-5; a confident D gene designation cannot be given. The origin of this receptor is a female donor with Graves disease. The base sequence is TGTGCCACCAGTGGAACGGCGGACGAGGCTTTCGGAGAGACCCAGTACTTC. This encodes CATSGTADEAFGETQYF.